These 11 T cell receptor beta chains were sequenced from one sample in a study of T cell responses to AZD1222 COVID-19 vaccine. Here immunoSEQ multiplex PCR was the method, and the copy in TCRdb shows in-frame clones only, minus some. The profile shows around 180,000 clones, about nine tenths of them singletons. The sample consisted of peripheral blood, taken on day 0 of AZD1222 vaccination. The source of these receptors is an adult in good health.

The chain is built from TRBV21-1 and TRBJ1-2. TRBV21-1 constitutes a pseudogene. This CDR3 region has 13 residues. CDR3: CASSSQRFYGYTF. The CDR3 DNA sequence: TGTGCCAGCAGCTCCCAGCGGTTCTATGGCTACACCTTC.

The chain is built from TRBV2 and TRBJ1-4, with TRBD1 as a possible D gene (6 bases). Trimming stripped 8 bases from V and 8 bases from J, with 12 bases between. The CDR3 runs 12 residues. Per the germline V gene, CDR1 is SNHLY and CDR2 is FYNNEI. The CDR3 region is CASGGQGEKLFF. The CDR3 DNA sequence: TGTGCCAGCGGGGGGCAGGGGGAAAAACTGTTTTTT.

This sequence joins TRBV6-5 and TRBJ2-2; 8 bases line up with TRBD1. Losses at the gene ends were 6 bases for V and 3 bases for J; bases not matched to a gene: 6. CDR3 length: 15 residues. Germline V gene lookup returns CDR1 MNHEY and CDR2 SVGAGI. The CDR3 coding sequence is TGTGCCAGCAGGAGACGACAGGGGCACACCGGGGAGCTGTTTTTT. This translates into CASRRRQGHTGELFF.

This chain links TRBV12-3 or TRBV12-4 with TRBJ1-4; D uncertain. V was shortened by 6 bases and J by 8 bases, with 10 bases between the two germline ends. The CDR3 totals 12 residues. CDR3 DNA: TGTGCCAGCAGCAGAACAGTCGAAAAACTGTTTTTT. This translates into CASSRTVEKLFF.

J is TRBJ1-2 and V is TRBV5-6; D is unresolved. The germline V and J ends were trimmed by 0 bases and 8 bases, with 11 bases remaining between them. The length of the CDR3 is 13 residues. Germline-derived CDR1 and CDR2 are SGHDT and YYEEEE. The CDR3 region is CASSLVAGEGYTF. CDR3 nucleotide sequence: TGTGCCAGCAGCTTGGTAGCCGGGGAAGGCTACACCTTC.

J is TRBJ1-5 and V is TRBV19; 11 positions match TRBD1. CDR3 length equals 19 residues. The V and J ends lost 4 bases and 1 base, in that order; junction bases with no gene match: 12. Looked up from germline, CDR1 is LNHDA and CDR2 is SQIVND (reference sequence). DNA of the CDR3: TGTGCCAGTAGTAGGGGGACCGGGACAGGGGGTTTGAGCAATCAGCCCCAGCATTTT. It translates to CASSRGTGTGGLSNQPQHF. Combining the CDR3 with reference TRBV19 and TRBJ1-5 gives the whole variable domain DGGITQSPKYLFRKEGQNVTLSCEQNLNHDAMYWYRQDPGQGLRLIYYSQIVNDFQKGDIAEGYSVSREKKESFPLTVTSAQKNPTAFYLCASSRGTGTGGLSNQPQHFGDGTRLSIL.

J is TRBJ1-5 and V is TRBV7-9; D perhaps matches TRBD1 (6 bases). Germline V gene sequence: CDR1 SEHNR, CDR2 FQNEAQ (reference sequence). The CDR3 is made up of 14 amino acids. The ends were cut back, 10 bases at V and 1 base at J, with 14 bases in the middle. The CDR3 DNA is TGTGCCACGGTGGGGGCCGGGAGCAATCAGCCCCAGCATTTT. Its translation: CATVGAGSNQPQHF.

This clone was counted a few times. V gene TRBV30 combines with J gene TRBJ1-2; D not resolved. V lost 6 bases to trimming and J lost 4 bases, with 12 bases between them. CDR3 size: 12 residues. CDR1 is GTSNPN and CDR2 is SVGIG in the germline V gene (reference sequence). DNA of the CDR3: TGTGCCTGCAACCCCACAAGCTATGGCTACACCTTC. It codes for CACNPTSYGYTF.

The chain joins TRBV9 to TRBJ1-1; D is perhaps TRBD1 (5 bases). The CDR3 totals 14 residues. Trimming pared 0 bases from V and 2 bases from J, leaving 8 bases between. CDR1 and CDR2 (germline): SGDLS, YYNGEE. For the CDR3, the DNA is TGTGCCAGCAGCGTAGGGGGGACCAACACTGAAGCTTTCTTT. This encodes CASSVGGTNTEAFF.

This chain uses TRBV2 with TRBJ2-7; 11 bases are a match to TRBD2. V dropped 6 bases and J dropped 4; count of bases not matched to a gene: 5. Germline CDR1 reads SNHLY; CDR2 reads FYNNEI. There are 14 residues in the CDR3. Here the CDR3 reads CASRATSGVYEQYF. The DNA for the CDR3 is TGTGCCAGCAGGGCGACTAGCGGGGTATACGAGCAGTACTTC.

This clone was counted a few times. The chain employs TRBV19 and TRBJ2-7; TRBD2 matches at 11 bases. Germline V gives CDR1 LNHDA, CDR2 SQIVND (reference sequence). The CDR3 covers 15 residues. V lost 10 bases to trimming and J lost 5 bases; unmatched junction nucleotides: 13. The CDR3 region is CATSFSGGARNEQYF. The CDR3 DNA is TGTGCCACCTCCTTTAGCGGGGGGGCCAGAAACGAGCAGTACTTC.